The 21 T cell receptor beta chains below were found in one sample sequenced in a study of OX40 agonist ivuxolimab in advanced cancers. The method was immunoSEQ multiplex PCR; TCRdb's version includes in-frame clones alone and lacks a portion of them. The sample yields 55,000 to 70,000 clones, about 86% seen once. The sample here was CD4+ or CD8+ T cells sorted from blood, taken in a trial of the OX40 agonist ivuxolimab. The receptors come from an adult with an advanced solid tumor such as melanoma, head and neck, liver or kidney cancer.

Notes on this clone: Mismatch with germline at one junction end may stem from a read error. The rearrangement links TRBV28 to TRBJ1-1; no clear D. CDR3 length: 12 residues. Germline CDR1 is MDHEN and CDR2 is SYDVKM. The CDR3 DNA follows: TGTGCCAGCAGTTCCCTGAAGACTGAAGCTTTCTTT. It codes for CASSSLKTEAFF.

A single count supports this clone. V usage is TRBV29-1 and J usage is TRBJ2-7; 10 positions agree with TRBD2. Germline CDR1 and CDR2: SQVTM and ANQGSEA. J gave up 0 bases and V 4 bases, and 6 bases lay outside the gene matches. This CDR3 region has 15 residues. CDR3 bases: TGCAGCGTTGTGCCTAGCGGGGGTAGCTCCTACGAGCAGTACTTC. Its protein product is CSVVPSGGSSYEQYF.

The chain combines TRBV19 with TRBJ2-1; no definite D call. Looked up from germline, CDR1 is LNHDA and CDR2 is SQIVND (reference sequence). The CDR3 loop spans 14 amino acids. Trimming took 0 bases from V and 6 from J, leaving 9 bases between them. The CDR3 here is CASSIEARLNEQFF. In nucleotides, the CDR3 is TGTGCCAGTAGTATAGAGGCCAGGCTCAATGAGCAGTTCTTC.

CDR3 in DNA: TGTGCCACCAGCCGGCCTCAGGGTTACACCGGGGAGCTGTTTTTT. As protein: CATSRPQGYTGELFF. This chain connects TRBV15 to TRBJ2-2; possible D gene TRBD1, 5 bases. V was trimmed by 5 bases and J by 3 bases, leaving 13 bases between them. From germline, CDR1 is LNHNV and CDR2 YYDKDF (reference sequence). CDR3 size: 15 residues.

J is TRBJ2-1 and V is TRBV11-2; D remains ambiguous. The germline V and J ends were trimmed by 0 bases and 9 bases, with 12 bases remaining between them. Per germline, CDR1 SGHAT and CDR2 FQNNGV. CDR3 length: 14 amino acids. This CDR3 is CASSLDSASGEQFF. As DNA, the CDR3 is TGTGCCAGCAGCTTAGATTCGGCTTCCGGTGAGCAGTTCTTC. Looking up the rest from reference TRBV11-2 and TRBJ2-1 gives the full variable domain: EAGVAQSPRYKIIEKRQSVAFWCNPISGHATLYWYQQILGQGPKLLIQFQNNGVVDDSQLPKDRFSAERLKGVDSTLKIQPAKLEDSAVYLCASSLDSASGEQFFGPGTRLTVL.

This clone was detected a few times. The chain has TRBV19 and TRBJ1-5, with D tentatively TRBD1 (6 bases). Germline lookup yields CDR1 LNHDA and CDR2 SQIVND (reference sequence). The ends were cut back, 2 bases at V and 3 bases at J, with 11 bases in the middle. This CDR3 has 15 residues. The DNA for the CDR3 is TGTGCCAGTAGTATACCACAGGGTAACAATCAGCCCCAGCATTTT. Its protein product is CASSIPQGNNQPQHF.

This chain connects TRBV9 to TRBJ1-2, with TRBD1 matching over 8 bases. V lost 3 bases, J lost 6 bases, and 16 bases stayed unmatched. The CDR3 is 17 amino acids. Germline V gives CDR1 SGDLS, CDR2 YYNGEE. The CDR3, as DNA: TGTGCCAGCAGCGGAACCCGGGACAGGAATCTCTTAAATGGCTACACCTTC. Translated: CASSGTRDRNLLNGYTF.

The chain recombines TRBV11-1 with TRBJ2-5; 8 bases line up with TRBD1. V lost 3 bases, J lost 5 bases, and 5 bases stayed unmatched. Germline V lookup: CDR1 SGHAT, CDR2 FQDESV (reference sequence). This CDR3 comprises 14 residues. CDR3 in DNA: TGTGCCAGCAGCTTGGACAGGGTGCGGGAGACCCAGTACTTC. Its protein product is CASSLDRVRETQYF.

The chain recombines TRBV9 with TRBJ2-1; D remains ambiguous. The CDR3 is made up of 13 amino acids. Germline V gene sequence: CDR1 SGDLS, CDR2 YYNGEE. The germline V and J ends were trimmed by 4 bases and 3 bases, with 8 bases remaining between them. The CDR3 DNA reads TGTGCCAGCAGCTTGACTGGCTACAATGAGCAGTTCTTC. Translated, it gives CASSLTGYNEQFF.

This clone was observed a handful of times. The chain has TRBV10-3 and TRBJ1-1; D may be TRBD1 (6 bases). The germline V gene encodes CDR1 ENHRY and CDR2 SYGVKD. V lost 6 bases, J lost 4 bases, and 12 bases lay in between. The CDR3 is made up of 13 amino acids. In DNA, the CDR3 is TGTGCCATCAGGGTACAGGGTTCCACTGAAGCTTTCTTT. Residues: CAIRVQGSTEAFF.

The V gene is TRBV2, the J gene TRBJ2-5, with 9 bases that match TRBD1. With V trimmed by 7 bases and J by 5 bases, 8 bases remained unmatched. The CDR3 loop spans 14 amino acids. Germline CDR1 SNHLY, CDR2 FYNNEI. The CDR3 sequence is CASTLGQGMETQYF. The CDR3 DNA follows: TGTGCCAGCACCCTAGGACAGGGGATGGAGACCCAGTACTTC.

This chain joins TRBV4-1 and TRBJ2-7; 7 bases match TRBD2. CDR3 length equals 14 residues. The germline V gene has CDR1 MGHRA and CDR2 YSYEKL. The junction had 0 bases not matched to a gene; V was cut back by 1 base and J by 0 bases. The CDR3, as DNA: TGCGCCAGCAGCCAAGGGGAGGGCTCCTACGAGCAGTACTTC. It translates to CASSQGEGSYEQYF.

This rearrangement joins TRBV4-1 to TRBJ2-5; D gene ambiguous. The J call is doubtful: the DNA matches TRBJ2-7 better. Germline CDR1 is MGHRA and CDR2 is YSYEKL. The CDR3 totals 17 residues. The CDR3 reads CASSQGVLTWDSYEQYF. CDR3 bases: TGCGCCAGCAGCCAAGGGGTATTGACCTGGGACTCCTACGAGCAGTACTTC.

The CDR3 sequence: CAITRQKDYEQYF. In nucleotides, the CDR3 is TGTGCCATCACCCGACAGAAAGACTACGAGCAGTACTTC. The chain employs TRBV10-3 and TRBJ2-7; D is perhaps TRBD1 (5 bases). The CDR3 length is 13 residues. V shed 7 bases and J shed 3 bases, with 13 bases lying between them. The germline V gene encodes CDR1 ENHRY and CDR2 SYGVKD.

V is TRBV5-1 and J is TRBJ2-7, with 10 bases lining up with TRBD1. This CDR3 is 20 amino acids long. Looked up from germline, CDR1 is SGHRS and CDR2 is YFSETQ. J lost 7 bases, V lost 4 bases, and 26 bases had no gene match. CDR3 region: CASSRREAWRRDRGAREQYF. The CDR3 DNA follows: TGCGCCAGCAGCCGGAGGGAAGCATGGCGTAGGGACAGGGGAGCGAGGGAGCAGTACTTC.

This chain joins TRBV5-1 and TRBJ2-1; D gene unclear. Germline loops: CDR1 SGHRS, CDR2 YFSETQ. The CDR3 sequence is 15 residues long. Trimming removed 3 bases from V and 1 base from J, with 11 bases in between. CDR3 in amino acids: CASSSTASSYNEQFF. The CDR3, as DNA: TGCGCCAGCAGCTCTACCGCGAGTTCCTACAATGAGCAGTTCTTC.

V and J are TRBV6-5 and TRBJ1-2; TRBD1 agrees at 10 bases. V lost 8 bases, J lost 0 bases, and 6 bases stayed unmatched. The CDR3 length is 15 residues. CDR1 is MNHEY, CDR2 SVGAGI, per germline. The CDR3 coding sequence is TGTGCCAGCGGGACAGGGGCGACGCCTAACTATGGCTACACCTTC. The encoded protein is CASGTGATPNYGYTF.

This clone was detected only once. The chain uses TRBV7-2 and TRBJ2-3; TRBD2 matches at 11 bases. The trim removed 3 bases at V and 3 bases at J, leaving 14 bases unmatched. CDR1 and CDR2 (germline): SGHTA, FQGNSA. There are 19 residues in the CDR3. CDR3 loop: CASSFYPPASGGLTDTQYF. The DNA of the CDR3 is TGTGCCAGCAGCTTCTACCCCCCCGCTAGCGGGGGGCTAACAGATACGCAGTATTTT.

This sequence joins TRBV5-8 and TRBJ1-2; no clear D gene. The germline gives CDR1 SGHTS, CDR2 YDEGEE. Trimming cost V 1 base and J 7 bases, with 11 bases left between them. The CDR3 has 13 amino acids. The CDR3 reads CASSLTGFFGYTF. CDR3 in DNA: TGTGCCAGCAGCTTGACGGGGTTTTTTGGCTACACCTTC.

This rearrangement joins TRBV7-9 to TRBJ1-1; D may be TRBD1 (5 bases). The CDR3 loop spans 13 amino acids. Germline lookup yields CDR1 SEHNR and CDR2 FQNEAQ (reference sequence). V was trimmed by 2 bases and J by 1 base, leaving 5 bases between them. The CDR3 nucleotides read TGTGCCAGCAGCTTACAGGGGAACACTGAAGCTTTCTTT. Translating gives CASSLQGNTEAFF.

The gene calls are TRBV2 and TRBJ1-5, with unresolved D. The V and J ends lost 2 bases and 7 bases respectively, with 12 bases between them. Germline values: CDR1 SNHLY, CDR2 FYNNEI. The CDR3 runs to 14 residues. The CDR3, as DNA: TGTGCCAGCAGTGAAAGCTCAGGTCGCCAGCCCCAGCATTTT. It translates to CASSESSGRQPQHF. Full variable domain (outside the CDR3, taken from reference TRBV2 and TRBJ1-5): EPEVTQTPSHQVTQMGQEVILRCVPISNHLYFYWYRQILGQKVEFLVSFYNNEISEKSEIFDDQFSVERPDGSNFTLKIRSTKLEDSAMYFCASSESSGRQPQHFGDGTRLSIL.